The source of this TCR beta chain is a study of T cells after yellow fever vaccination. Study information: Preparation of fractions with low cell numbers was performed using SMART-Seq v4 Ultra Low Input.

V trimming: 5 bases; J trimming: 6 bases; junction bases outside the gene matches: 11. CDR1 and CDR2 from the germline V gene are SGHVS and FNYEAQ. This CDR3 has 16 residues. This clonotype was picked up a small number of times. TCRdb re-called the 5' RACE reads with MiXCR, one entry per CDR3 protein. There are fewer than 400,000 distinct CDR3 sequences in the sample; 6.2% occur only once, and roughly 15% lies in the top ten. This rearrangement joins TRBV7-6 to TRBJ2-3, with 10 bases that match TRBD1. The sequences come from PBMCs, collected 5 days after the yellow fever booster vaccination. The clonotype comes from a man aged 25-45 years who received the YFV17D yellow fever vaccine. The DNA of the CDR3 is TGTGCCAGCAGCCCGCGGAGACAGGGGGCGCGGGATACGCAGTATTTT. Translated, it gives CASSPRRQGARDTQYF.